This T cell receptor (beta chain) was recorded in a study of blood T cell repertoires in COVID-19. At the level of the study: Researchers got acute and convalescent COVID-19 samples from the United States, Italy and Spain. T cells, B-cell-depleted T cells, or PBMCs supplied cDNA or gDNA.

In the authors' workflow: From reference gene primer amplification, estimates of nucleated cell counts were derived. Sequencing was performed with immunoSEQ multiplex PCR; in TCRdb, only in-frame clones are kept and a portion is missing. That table furnishes V, J and clone size, whereas the DNA furnished D and trimming. The top ten hold approximately 0.84% of the sample, which has approximately 270,000 clones, roughly 90% seen once. The source of this sequence is a man younger than 40 with acute or convalescent COVID-19. The source material was peripheral blood.

The DNA for the CDR3 is TGTGCCAGCAGCCATGGGGCCGCAGATACGCAGTATTTT. Its translation is CASSHGAADTQYF. The chain carries TRBV3-1 (or the pseudogene TRBV3-2) and TRBJ2-3; possible D gene TRBD1, 5 bases. Germline V gives CDR1 LGHDT, CDR2 YNNKEL (reference sequence). CDR3 size: 13 residues. Trimming cost V 3 bases and J 4 bases, with 8 bases left between them.